This TCR beta chain is drawn from a study of shared clonotypes between healthy human individuals. In the naive CD8 group, cells lacked CD45RO and were positively selected for CCR7, so terminally differentiated effector memory CD45RA+ cells were left out. Trimming pared 8 bases from V and 6 bases from J, leaving 10 bases between. Per germline, CDR1 MRHNA and CDR2 SNTAGT. The CDR3 is 12 residues long. Method: immunoSEQ multiplex PCR; TCRdb's copy keeps in-frame clones and lacks some. The table shows under 2,000,000 clones, with about 95% occurring only once. The clonotype comes from a man younger than 35 in good health. The V and J genes are TRBV6-4 and TRBJ2-2, with a tentative D call TRBD2 (5 bases). The source material was naive CD8+ T cells sorted from blood. The CDR3 is CASRGDPGELFF. CDR3 DNA sequence: TGTGCCAGCCGGGGTGACCCCGGGGAGCTGTTTTTT.